This TCR beta chain was sequenced during a study of OX40 agonist ivuxolimab in advanced cancers. Study in general: Previous treatment with anti-PD-1, anti-PD-L1 or anti-CTLA-4 therapy was allowed; about 44% had received some.

This clone was found a few times. Its antigen is still unknown. General study results and limits: The mean number of expanded clones was higher in CD8+ T cells than in CD4+.

The CDR3 totals 16 residues. V lost 2 bases and J 7 bases, leaving 17 bases between the germline ends. Germline CDR1 SGHTA, CDR2 FQGNSA. This table comes from immunoSEQ multiplex PCR, and its TCRdb copy is limited to in-frame clones, with some not included. The table has 77,000 or so clones, more than 70% seen once. The input for sequencing was CD4+ or CD8+ T cells sorted from blood, taken in a trial of the OX40 agonist ivuxolimab. This sequence originates from an adult with an advanced solid tumor such as melanoma, head and neck, liver or kidney cancer. J is TRBJ1-4 and V is TRBV7-2; D remains ambiguous. The CDR3 reads CASSLIRPARGEKLFF. The CDR3 DNA reads TGTGCCAGCAGCTTAATTCGTCCCGCCCGGGGTGAAAAACTGTTTTTT.